This T cell receptor (beta chain) was observed in a study of neurological immune-mediated disorders. Findings and caveats of the study: TCR-beta repertoires seemed private in all groups, with no expanded CDR3 amino acid sequences shared.

This clonotype is medium-sized by share. What it binds is unknown. The starting material, 2 million PBMCs stored at -80 C, gave rise to the unsorted libraries. The cDNA was generated by 5'RACE with 10-nucleotide random UMIs. A single record per CDR3 protein comes from TCRdb applying MiXCR to the 5' RACE reads. The data contain tens of thousands of distinct CDR3 sequences, about a tenth of them singletons. V was trimmed by 0 bases and J by 6 bases, leaving 9 bases between them. Germline loops: CDR1 SEHNR, CDR2 FQNEAQ (reference sequence). The CDR3 is made up of 14 amino acids. Sequenced: PBMCs. V is TRBV7-9 and J is TRBJ2-1, with D perhaps TRBD1 (6 bases). The TCR sequence derives from a woman aged 40-49 years with HTLV-1-associated myelopathy (HAM/TSP). The CDR3 spells CASSLATGINEQFF. The CDR3 nucleotides are TGTGCCAGCAGCTTAGCTACAGGGATCAATGAGCAGTTCTTC.